This is a list of T cell receptor beta chains from one sample in a study of naive and memory T cell subsets. One entry per CDR3 protein results from TCRdb running MiXCR on the 5' RACE reads. The repertoire includes about 21,000 distinct CDR3 sequences, 4.2% of them detected once, and 6.5% to 8% sits in the top ten. These receptors originate from a male donor in good health. CDR3s include the opening cysteine and the closing phenylalanine or tryptophan. D genes are given only for firm matches. Rows may omit the clone size; those that give it use once, few, many or a size class.

TRBV10-2	many	-	TRBJ1-4	CASSVQAGEELFF	TGCGCCAGCAGTGTCCAGGCTGGAGAAGAACTGTTTTTT
TRBV11-2	many	-	TRBJ2-7	CASSVGQPYEQYF	TGTGCCAGCAGCGTTGGACAGCCCTACGAGCAGTACTTC
TRBV11-2	many	TRBD1	TRBJ1-1	CASSFRTGEGEAFF	TGTGCCAGCAGCTTCCGGACAGGGGAGGGTGAAGCTTTCTTT
TRBV5-4	many	-	TRBJ2-1	CASSLAGQLNEQFF	TGTGCCAGCAGCTTAGCGGGCCAACTCAATGAGCAGTTCTTC
TRBV20-1	many	-	TRBJ1-5	CSARDRFNSNQPQHF	TGCAGTGCTAGAGATCGTTTCAATAGCAATCAGCCCCAGCATTTT
TRBV7-2	many	TRBD2	TRBJ2-3	CASSKAGGPGDTQYF	TGTGCCAGCAGCAAAGCGGGGGGGCCGGGAGATACGCAGTATTTT
TRBV7-9	few	-	TRBJ1-5	CASSLTNQPQHF	TGTGCCAGCAGCCTCACCAATCAGCCCCAGCATTTT
TRBV28	many	TRBD1	TRBJ1-1	CASSLWAGGDHTEAFF	TGTGCCAGCAGTTTATGGGCAGGGGGCGACCACACTGAAGCTTTCTTT
TRBV25-1	many	TRBD1	TRBJ2-2	CATKTGRNTGELFF	TGTGCCACCAAGACAGGGCGGAACACCGGGGAGCTGTTTTTT
TRBV29-1	many	TRBD1	TRBJ2-7	CSVANPGQGAYEQYF	TGCAGCGTAGCTAATCCGGGACAGGGGGCATACGAGCAGTACTTC
TRBV29-1	many	-	TRBJ2-1	CSVLNYNEQFF	TGCAGCGTACTTAACTACAATGAGCAGTTCTTC
TRBV7-2	-	-	TRBJ2-3	CASSLGPGGTDTQYF	TGTGCCAGCAGCTTAGGTCCGGGGGGCACAGATACGCAGTATTTT
TRBV18	many	-	TRBJ2-5	CASSPPQETQYF	TGTGCCAGCTCACCACCCCAAGAGACCCAGTACTTC
TRBV29-1	many	-	TRBJ2-7	CSVFDSLVSYEQYF	TGCAGCGTCTTCGACAGCCTAGTCTCCTACGAGCAGTACTTC
TRBV11-2	many	-	TRBJ2-1	CASSLGGLGINEQFF	TGTGCCAGCAGCTTAGGAGGTCTGGGGATCAATGAGCAGTTCTTC
TRBV6-5	many	-	TRBJ1-3	CASSYSFNGNTIYF	TGTGCCAGCAGTTACTCCTTTAATGGAAACACCATATATTTT
TRBV20-1	many	TRBD1	TRBJ1-2	CSAGSGTAVGYGYTF	TGCAGTGCTGGGTCTGGGACAGCGGTAGGCTATGGCTACACCTTC
TRBV29-1	many	-	TRBJ2-3	CSVEDLGGETTDTQYF	TGCAGCGTTGAAGATCTTGGCGGGGAGACAACAGATACGCAGTATTTT
TRBV28	many	TRBD2	TRBJ2-1	CASFSSGSSYNEQFF	TGTGCCAGCTTCTCTAGCGGGAGCTCCTACAATGAGCAGTTCTTC
TRBV12-5	few	TRBD1	TRBJ2-7	CASGSRDRGGEQYF	TGTGCTAGTGGATCCCGGGACAGGGGGGGCGAGCAGTACTTC
TRBV10-3	many	-	TRBJ2-3	CAISEMEATDTQYF	TGTGCCATCAGTGAAATGGAGGCGACAGATACGCAGTATTTT
TRBV5-1	many	-	TRBJ2-6	CASSLDGPSGANVLTF	TGCGCCAGCAGCTTGGACGGCCCCTCTGGGGCCAACGTCCTGACTTTC
TRBV28	many	-	TRBJ1-5	CASSRTPNQPQHF	TGTGCCAGCAGTAGGACACCTAATCAGCCCCAGCATTTT
TRBV20-1	few	-	TRBJ2-5	CSARDSRRQETQYF	TGCAGTGCTAGAGATAGTCGGCGGCAAGAGACCCAGTACTTC
TRBV6-6	many	-	TRBJ2-3	CASSYSGRRLTDTQYF	TGTGCCAGCAGTTACTCCGGACGCCGCCTCACAGATACGCAGTATTTT
TRBV24-1	many	-	TRBJ1-1	CATSDGGMNTEAFF	TGTGCCACCAGTGATGGCGGCATGAACACTGAAGCTTTCTTT
TRBV19	few	-	TRBJ2-5	CASSIEETQYF	TGTGCCAGTAGTATCGAAGAGACCCAGTACTTC
TRBV6-1	many	-	TRBJ1-2	CASYRTFYTF	TGTGCCAGCTACCGGACCTTCTACACCTTC
TRBV29-1	medium-sized	-	TRBJ2-1	CSVEDWPGEQFF	TGCAGCGTTGAAGATTGGCCCGGCGAGCAGTTCTTC
TRBV28	many	TRBD1	TRBJ2-7	CASDRGSYEQYF	TGTGCCAGCGACAGGGGCTCCTACGAGCAGTACTTC
TRBV5-1	many	-	TRBJ1-1	CASSLQGMSDEAFF	TGCGCCAGCAGCTTGCAAGGAATGAGCGATGAAGCTTTCTTT
TRBV6-5	many	-	TRBJ1-5	CASRPRPGDQPQHF	TGTGCCAGCAGGCCGCGGCCAGGAGATCAGCCCCAGCATTTT
TRBV25-1	many	-	TRBJ2-5	CASSGAGGSQETQYF	TGTGCCAGCAGTGGGGCCGGGGGCAGCCAAGAGACCCAGTACTTC
TRBV12-3/TRBV12-4	many	TRBD1	TRBJ2-5	CASSPADRGETQYF	TGTGCCAGCAGCCCAGCGGACAGGGGAGAGACCCAGTACTTC
TRBV19	many	-	TRBJ2-7	CARPYASSIYEQYF	TGTGCCAGGCCTTATGCTAGCTCAATCTACGAGCAGTACTTC
TRBV20-1	many	-	TRBJ2-3	CSASPRTDTQYF	TGCAGTGCTAGCCCCCGCACAGATACGCAGTATTTT
TRBV20-1	many	TRBD1	TRBJ1-4	CSALGDRGEKLFF	TGCAGTGCTCTGGGGGACAGGGGTGAAAAACTGTTTTTT
TRBV18	many	-	TRBJ2-5	CASSPPWDRRAQYF	TGTGCCAGCTCACCACCGTGGGACCGACGGGCCCAGTACTTC
TRBV4-3	many	-	TRBJ1-1	CASSQGGLGGKGPEAFF	TGCGCCAGCAGCCAAGGGGGTTTGGGGGGTAAGGGCCCTGAAGCTTTCTTT
TRBV12-3/TRBV12-4	many	-	TRBJ1-1	CASTVEGVRTEAFF	TGTGCCAGCACCGTAGAGGGAGTGAGGACTGAAGCTTTCTTT
TRBV7-3	many	TRBD2	TRBJ2-3	CASSSGLATDTQYF	TGTGCCAGCAGCTCGGGACTAGCGACAGATACGCAGTATTTT
TRBV6-2/TRBV6-3	many	-	TRBJ2-1	CASSWTRAHNEQFF	TGTGCCAGCAGTTGGACTCGGGCACACAATGAGCAGTTCTTC
TRBV6-1	many	-	TRBJ1-5	CASSDSRNQPQHF	TGTGCCAGCAGTGACAGTCGCAATCAGCCCCAGCATTTT
TRBV29-1	many	-	TRBJ1-3	CSVESSGNTIYF	TGCAGCGTTGAAAGCTCTGGAAACACCATATATTTT
TRBV6-1	many	-	TRBJ2-5	CASSEQARVKYQETQYF	TGTGCCAGCAGTGAACAAGCGCGGGTTAAGTACCAAGAGACCCAGTACTTC